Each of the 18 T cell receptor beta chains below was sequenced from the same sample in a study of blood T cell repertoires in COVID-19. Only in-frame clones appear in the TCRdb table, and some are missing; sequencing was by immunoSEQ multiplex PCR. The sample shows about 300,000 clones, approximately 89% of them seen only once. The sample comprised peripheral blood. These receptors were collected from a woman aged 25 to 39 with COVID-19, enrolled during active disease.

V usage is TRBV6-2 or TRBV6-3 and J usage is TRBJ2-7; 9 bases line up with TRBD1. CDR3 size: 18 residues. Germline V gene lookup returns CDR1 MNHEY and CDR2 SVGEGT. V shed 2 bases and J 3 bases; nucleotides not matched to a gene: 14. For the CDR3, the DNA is TGTGCCAGCAGTTACAACCGGGACAGGGTTTTTGCAAGCTACGAGCAGTACTTC. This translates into CASSYNRDRVFASYEQYF.

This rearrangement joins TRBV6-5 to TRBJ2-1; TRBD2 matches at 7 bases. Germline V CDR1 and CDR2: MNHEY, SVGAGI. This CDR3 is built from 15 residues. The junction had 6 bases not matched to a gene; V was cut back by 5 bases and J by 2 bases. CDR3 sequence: CASSPSGGTYNEQFF. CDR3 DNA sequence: TGTGCCAGCAGTCCATCGGGGGGAACCTACAATGAGCAGTTCTTC.

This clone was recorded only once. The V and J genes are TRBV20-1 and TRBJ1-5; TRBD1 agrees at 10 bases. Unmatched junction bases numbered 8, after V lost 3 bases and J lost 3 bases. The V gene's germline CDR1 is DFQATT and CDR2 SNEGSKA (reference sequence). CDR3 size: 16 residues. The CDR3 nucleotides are TGCAGTGCTAGTACCGGGACAGGGGCCAACAATCAGCCCCAGCATTTT. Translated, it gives CSASTGTGANNQPQHF.

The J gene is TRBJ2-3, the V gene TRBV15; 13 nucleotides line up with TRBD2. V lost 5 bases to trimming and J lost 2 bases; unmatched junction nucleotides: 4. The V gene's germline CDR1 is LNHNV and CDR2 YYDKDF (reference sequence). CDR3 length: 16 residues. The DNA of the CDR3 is TGTGCCACCAGCGTGACTAGCGGGGGGTCCACAGATACGCAGTATTTT. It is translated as CATSVTSGGSTDTQYF.

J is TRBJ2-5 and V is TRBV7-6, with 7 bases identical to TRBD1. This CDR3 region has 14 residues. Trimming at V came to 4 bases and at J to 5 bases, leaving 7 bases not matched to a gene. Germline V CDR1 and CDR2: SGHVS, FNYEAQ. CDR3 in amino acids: CASSSLTGSETQYF. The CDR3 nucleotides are TGTGCCAGCAGCTCATTGACAGGGTCCGAGACCCAGTACTTC.

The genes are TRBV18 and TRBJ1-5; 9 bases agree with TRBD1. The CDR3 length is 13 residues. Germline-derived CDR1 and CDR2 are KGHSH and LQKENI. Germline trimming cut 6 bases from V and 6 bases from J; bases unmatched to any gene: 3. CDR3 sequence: CASSDRGGQPQHF. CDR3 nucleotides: TGTGCCAGCTCGGACAGGGGTGGTCAGCCCCAGCATTTT.

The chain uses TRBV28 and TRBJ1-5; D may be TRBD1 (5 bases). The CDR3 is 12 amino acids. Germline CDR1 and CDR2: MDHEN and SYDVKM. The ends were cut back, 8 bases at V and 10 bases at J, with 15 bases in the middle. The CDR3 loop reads CASRGGEDPQHF. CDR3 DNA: TGTGCCAGCCGGGGGGGGGAGGATCCCCAGCATTTT. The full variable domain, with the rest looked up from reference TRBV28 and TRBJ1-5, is DVKVTQSSRYLVKRTGEKVFLECVQDMDHENMFWYRQDPGLGLRLIYFSYDVKMKEKGDIPEGYSVSREKKERFSLILESASTNQTSMYLCASRGGEDPQHFGDGTRLSIL.

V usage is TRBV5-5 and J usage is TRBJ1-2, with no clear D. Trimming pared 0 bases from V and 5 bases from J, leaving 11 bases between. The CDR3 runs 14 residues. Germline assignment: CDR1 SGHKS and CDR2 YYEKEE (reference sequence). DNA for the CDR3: TGTGCCAGCAGCTTGGTGGCAGGCGGGTATGGCTACACCTTC. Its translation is CASSLVAGGYGYTF.

CDR3 amino acids: CASSVEPGQTTDTQYF. The CDR3 DNA reads as TGTGCCAGCAGCGTAGAGCCCGGACAGACCACAGATACGCAGTATTTT. This chain links TRBV9 with TRBJ2-3, with D possibly TRBD1 on 6 matching bases. The CDR3 has 16 amino acids. CDR1 is SGDLS, CDR2 YYNGEE, per germline. Trimming removed 0 bases at V and 2 bases at J, with 13 bases between.

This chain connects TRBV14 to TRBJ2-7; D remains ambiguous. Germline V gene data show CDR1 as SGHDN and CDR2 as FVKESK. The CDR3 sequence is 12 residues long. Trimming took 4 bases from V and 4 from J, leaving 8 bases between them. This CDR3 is CASSPQRYEQYV. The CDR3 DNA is TGTGCCAGCAGCCCTCAGAGGTACGAGCAGTACGTC.

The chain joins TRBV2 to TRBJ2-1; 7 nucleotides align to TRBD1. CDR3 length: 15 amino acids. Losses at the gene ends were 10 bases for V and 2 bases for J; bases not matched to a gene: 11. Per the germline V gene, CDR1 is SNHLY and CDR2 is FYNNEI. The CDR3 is CANQGLDRAYNEQFF. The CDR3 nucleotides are TGTGCCAACCAGGGTCTTGACAGGGCCTACAATGAGCAGTTCTTC. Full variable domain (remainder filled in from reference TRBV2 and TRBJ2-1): EPEVTQTPSHQVTQMGQEVILRCVPISNHLYFYWYRQILGQKVEFLVSFYNNEISEKSEIFDDQFSVERPDGSNFTLKIRSTKLEDSAMYFCANQGLDRAYNEQFFGPGTRLTVL.

The chain's CDR3 is CASSRGGAKNIQYF. CDR3 bases: TGTGCCAGCAGCCGCGGGGGGGCCAAAAACATTCAGTACTTC. This chain links TRBV13 with TRBJ2-4, with 8 bases aligning to TRBD2. V lost 5 bases, J lost 1 base, and 1 base stayed unmatched. The CDR3 is 14 amino acids. Germline V gene sequence: CDR1 PRHDT, CDR2 FYEKMQ (reference sequence).

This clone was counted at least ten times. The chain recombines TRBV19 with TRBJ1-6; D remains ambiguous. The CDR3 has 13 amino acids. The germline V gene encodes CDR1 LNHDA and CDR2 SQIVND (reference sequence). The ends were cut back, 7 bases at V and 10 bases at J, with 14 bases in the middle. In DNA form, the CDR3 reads TGTGCCAGTAAGCGGGATCGGTGGTCACCCCTCCACTTT. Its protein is CASKRDRWSPLHF.

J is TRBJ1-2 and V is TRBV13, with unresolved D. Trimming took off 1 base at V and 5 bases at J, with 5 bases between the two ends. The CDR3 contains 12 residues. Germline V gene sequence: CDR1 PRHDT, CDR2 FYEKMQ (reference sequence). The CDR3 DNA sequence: TGTGCCAGCAGCTTAGACAGTTATGGCTACACCTTC. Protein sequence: CASSLDSYGYTF. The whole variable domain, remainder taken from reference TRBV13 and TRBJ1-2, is AAGVIQSPRHLIKEKRETATLKCYPIPRHDTVYWYQQGPGQDPQFLISFYEKMQSDKGSIPDRFSAQQFSDYHSELNMSSLELGDSALYFCASSLDSYGYTFGSGTRLTVV.

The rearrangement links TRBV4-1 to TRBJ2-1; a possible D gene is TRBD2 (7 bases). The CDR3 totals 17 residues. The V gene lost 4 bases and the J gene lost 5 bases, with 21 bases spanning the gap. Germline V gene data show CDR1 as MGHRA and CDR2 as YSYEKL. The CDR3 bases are TGCGCCAGCAGCCTCGGCCCTCCGGGGGGCGGCAACAATGAGCAGTTCTTC. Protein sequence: CASSLGPPGGGNNEQFF.

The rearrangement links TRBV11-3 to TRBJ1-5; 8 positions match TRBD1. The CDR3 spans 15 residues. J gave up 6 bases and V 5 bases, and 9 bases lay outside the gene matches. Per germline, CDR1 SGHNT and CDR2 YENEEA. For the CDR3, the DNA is TGTGCCAGCAGCCTCTACGACAGGGGATTTCAGCCCCAGCATTTT. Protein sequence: CASSLYDRGFQPQHF.

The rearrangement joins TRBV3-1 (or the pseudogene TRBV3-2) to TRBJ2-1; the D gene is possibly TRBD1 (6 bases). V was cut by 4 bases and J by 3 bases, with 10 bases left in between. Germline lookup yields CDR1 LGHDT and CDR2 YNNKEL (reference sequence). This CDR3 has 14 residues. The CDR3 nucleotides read TGTGCCAGCAGCCTACAGGGAGTCTACAATGAGCAGTTCTTC. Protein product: CASSLQGVYNEQFF.

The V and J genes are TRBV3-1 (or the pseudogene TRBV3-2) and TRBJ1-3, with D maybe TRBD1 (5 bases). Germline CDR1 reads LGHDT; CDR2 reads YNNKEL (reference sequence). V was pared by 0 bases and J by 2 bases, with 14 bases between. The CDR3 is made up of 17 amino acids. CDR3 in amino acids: CASSQEIRAAPGNTIYF. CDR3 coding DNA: TGTGCCAGCAGCCAAGAGATCAGGGCCGCTCCTGGAAACACCATATATTTT.